This T cell receptor beta chain was identified in a study of long-term antiretroviral therapy in people with HIV. Study-wide background: The oldest specimens predate the 2015 immediate-ART recommendation by about a decade. Findings and limits, study-wide: Once patients were on ART, diversity went higher but still fell short of transplant donor controls. Pre-ART expanded TRB clones stayed dominant throughout, though often decreasing after ART.

An immunoSEQ assay, version v3.0, was performed at survey level. Only in-frame clones appear in the TCRdb table, and some are missing; sequencing was by immunoSEQ multiplex PCR. The data contain more than 35,000 clones, nearly 95% of them singletons. To note about this clone: No antigen is known for it.

Germline CDR1 reads SNHLY; CDR2 reads FYNNEI. Trimming removed 7 bases at V and 2 bases at J, with 5 bases between. The CDR3 runs 11 residues. The sample was unsorted PBMCs, taken 3.7 years after starting antiretroviral therapy. This sequence was found in a woman in her forties or fifties with HIV. The chain employs TRBV2 and TRBJ1-1; D remains unclear. The CDR3 DNA reads as TGTGCCAGCATTGTCAACACTGAAGCTTTCTTT. It is translated as CASIVNTEAFF.